This T cell receptor beta chain is drawn from a study of blood T cell repertoires in COVID-19. Looking at the study overall: PBMCs, B-cell-depleted T cells, or T cells provided the cDNA or gDNA that made up the material.

Repertoires were generated with immunoSEQ multiplex PCR, while TCRdb's copy carries only in-frame clones and drops some. The table lists under 150,000 clones, 88% of them singletons. This CDR3 region has 15 residues. From germline, CDR1 is MDHEN and CDR2 SYDVKM. J gave up 6 bases and V 3 bases, and 6 bases lay outside the gene matches. This sequence originates from a man between 50 and 59 years old with active or convalescent COVID-19. The rearrangement joins TRBV28 to TRBJ2-1; 9 bases are shared with TRBD1. The sequenced sample was peripheral blood. CDR3 nucleotide sequence: TGTGCCAGCAGTTTTGCACAGGGGGCGGCCAATGAGCAGTTCTTC. Its translation is CASSFAQGAANEQFF.